The 24 T cell receptor beta chains below come from one sample, sequenced in a study of blood T cells in healthy people across ages. It was with a sample-barcoded 5' primer and a J-beta primer mix that a second PCR of about 6 to 11 cycles was run. TCRdb redid the calling of the 5' RACE reads with MiXCR, one entry per CDR3 protein. This repertoire shows some 710,000 distinct CDR3 sequences, less than 60% found once; its top ten account for 18%. The sequencing sample was made of blood. The receptors stem from an elderly man in good health.

This clonotype has only a few counts. In nucleotides, the CDR3 is TGCAGCGAGGACGAGCGGGGCACAGATACGCAGTATTTT. Its protein is CSEDERGTDTQYF. The chain combines TRBV29-1 with TRBJ2-3; D perhaps matches TRBD2 (6 bases). Germline CDR1 is SQVTM and CDR2 is ANQGSEA. Trimming pared 7 bases from V and 1 base from J, leaving 12 bases between. The CDR3 length is 13 residues.

The genes are TRBV7-8 and TRBJ1-2; D perhaps matches TRBD1 (5 bases). In germline, CDR1 is SGHVS, CDR2 FQNEAQ. V was trimmed by 1 base and J by 8 bases, leaving 17 bases between them. The CDR3 consists of 15 residues. CDR3 DNA sequence: TGTGCCAGCAGCTTAGATGCGCAGGGAATTTTCGGCTACACCTTC. Translated, it gives CASSLDAQGIFGYTF.

V and J are TRBV6-5 and TRBJ2-6; D is undetermined. V was clipped by 2 bases and J by 0 bases, with 8 bases between them. Germline CDR1 MNHEY, CDR2 SVGAGI. The CDR3 has 16 amino acids. The CDR3 nucleotides are TGTGCCAGCAGTTACGACTGGGACTCTGGGGCCAACGTCCTGACTTTC. It is translated as CASSYDWDSGANVLTF.

The chain uses TRBV13 and TRBJ2-5, with 10 bases identical to TRBD2. Trimming at V came to 7 bases and at J to 5 bases, leaving 10 bases not matched to a gene. Looked up from germline, CDR1 is PRHDT and CDR2 is FYEKMQ (reference sequence). The CDR3 extends over 15 amino acids. In DNA form, the CDR3 reads TGTGCCAGCACCGAGCGGGGGGGCCTAGTTGAGACCCAGTACTTC. Translation: CASTERGGLVETQYF.

The V and J genes are TRBV6-2 or TRBV6-3 and TRBJ2-3, with 8 bases that match TRBD1. This CDR3 has 14 residues. Germline CDR1 is MNHEY and CDR2 is SVGEGT. J lost 8 bases, V lost 6 bases, and 10 bases had no gene match. The CDR3 loop is CASSKTGAGGTQYF. CDR3 coding DNA: TGTGCCAGCAGCAAGACAGGGGCAGGGGGTACGCAGTATTTT.

Note on this clonotype: The junction and the germline gene differ at one end; a read error may be behind it. The V and J genes are TRBV4-2 and TRBJ1-2; D remains unclear. Germline loops: CDR1 LGHNA, CDR2 YNFKEQ. The CDR3 totals 15 residues. The CDR3 coding sequence is TGTGCCAGCAGCCAAGATTTAGGGATTAGCTATGGCGACACCTTC. Amino acids: CASSQDLGISYGDTF.

The chain combines TRBV4-1 with TRBJ2-1, with D perhaps TRBD2 (5 bases). This CDR3 is 11 amino acids long. V was pared by 8 bases and J by 8 bases, with 10 bases between. Germline CDR1 reads MGHRA; CDR2 reads YSYEKL. In nucleotides, the CDR3 is TGCGCCAGCGGAATGGGAGATGAGCAGTTCTTC. Amino acid sequence: CASGMGDEQFF.

On this clonotype: A much larger clonotype is one base distant, so this may be a read error. V is TRBV28 and J is TRBJ2-1, with 9 bases matching TRBD2. Germline trimming cut 6 bases from V and 8 bases from J; bases unmatched to any gene: 11. The CDR3 is made up of 15 amino acids. The V gene's germline CDR1 is MDHEN and CDR2 SYDVKM. The CDR3 DNA sequence: TGTGCCAGCAGACATGTAGCGGGAGTCATCGATGAGCAGTTCTTC. It encodes CASRHVAGVIDEQFF.

The chain combines TRBV5-1 with TRBJ2-5; a possible D gene is TRBD1 (5 bases). Trimming removed 0 bases from V and 5 bases from J, with 14 bases in between. Germline V gene lookup returns CDR1 SGHRS and CDR2 YFSETQ. The length of the CDR3 is 15 residues. DNA of the CDR3: TGCGCCAGCAGCTTGGCTGGGGCCGGGTCGGAGACCCAGTACTTC. It is translated as CASSLAGAGSETQYF.

This clonotype was picked up a small number of times. This chain connects TRBV6-2 or TRBV6-3 to TRBJ2-7; D is undetermined. Germline V gene data show CDR1 as MNHEY and CDR2 as SVGEGT. Trimming took 4 bases from V and 1 from J, leaving 11 bases between them. The CDR3 runs 14 residues. CDR3 bases: TGTGCCAGCAGTTCCCCCCGGATTTCCTACGAGCAGTACTTC. It yields the protein CASSSPRISYEQYF.

This sequence joins TRBV20-1 and TRBJ1-4, with D possibly being TRBD1 (5 bases). Trimming cost V 5 bases and J 7 bases, with 14 bases left between them. Germline values: CDR1 DFQATT, CDR2 SNEGSKA (reference sequence). The CDR3 has 13 amino acids. CDR3 region: CSASDTRSEKLFF. CDR3 in DNA: TGCAGTGCTTCGGACACCAGGAGTGAAAAACTGTTTTTT.

The chain recombines TRBV2 with TRBJ2-5; 7 bases are a match to TRBD1. Germline loops: CDR1 SNHLY, CDR2 FYNNEI. J lost 7 bases, V lost 10 bases, and 15 bases had no gene match. This CDR3 has 14 residues. DNA of the CDR3: TGTGCCACTACTAGGACGGGACAGAGCGGGACCCAGTACTTC. Protein: CATTRTGQSGTQYF.

V usage is TRBV5-1 and J usage is TRBJ2-1, with D perhaps matching TRBD1 or TRBD2 (5 bases each). The CDR3 consists of 15 residues. Between the trimmed V and J ends, which lost 4 bases and 0 bases, there was a span of 11 bases. The V gene's germline CDR1 is SGHRS and CDR2 YFSETQ. CDR3 sequence: CASSLRDHSYNEQFF. As DNA, the CDR3 is TGCGCCAGCAGCCTCCGGGACCACTCCTACAATGAGCAGTTCTTC. The whole variable domain, remainder taken from reference TRBV5-1 and TRBJ2-1, is KAGVTQTPRYLIKTRGQQVTLSCSPISGHRSVSWYQQTPGQGLQFLFEYFSETQRNKGNFPGRFSGRQFSNSRSEMNVSTLELGDSALYLCASSLRDHSYNEQFFGPGTRLTVL.

V is TRBV5-1 and J is TRBJ2-7; D tentatively fits TRBD1 or TRBD2 (7 bases each). V dropped 1 base and J dropped 1 base, with 12 bases sitting between them. Germline CDR1 SGHRS, CDR2 YFSETQ. This CDR3 is built from 15 residues. The CDR3 DNA reads TGCGCCAGCAGCTTGTCCCAGGGGGGGTCCTACGAGCAGTACTTC. Protein: CASSLSQGGSYEQYF.

The chain carries TRBV10-2 and TRBJ2-7, with D perhaps TRBD1 (6 bases). Germline V gives CDR1 WSHSY, CDR2 SAAADI. The CDR3 covers 14 residues. V was pared by 4 bases and J by 0 bases, with 10 bases between. DNA for the CDR3: TGCGCCAGCAGTGTCCCAGGGGACTCCTACGAGCAGTACTTC. Translated: CASSVPGDSYEQYF.

The sample holds one count of this clonotype. The chain joins TRBV7-2 to TRBJ2-7, with D tentatively TRBD2 (5 bases). CDR3 length: 15 amino acids. Trimming took off 1 base at V and 2 bases at J, with 12 bases between the two ends. Germline V lookup: CDR1 SGHTA, CDR2 FQGNSA. The CDR3 loop reads CASSLGLGRTYEQYF. In DNA form, the CDR3 reads TGTGCCAGCAGCTTAGGGTTAGGGAGAACCTACGAGCAGTACTTC. Full variable domain (outside the CDR3, taken from reference TRBV7-2 and TRBJ2-7): GAGVSQSPSNKVTEKGKDVELRCDPISGHTALYWYRQSLGQGLEFLIYFQGNSAPDKSGLPSDRFSAERTGGSVSTLTIQRTQQEDSAVYLCASSLGLGRTYEQYFGPGTRLTVT.

The V gene is TRBV20-1, the J gene TRBJ2-1, with 8 bases that match TRBD2. CDR1 and CDR2 from the germline V gene are DFQATT and SNEGSKA (reference sequence). The CDR3 consists of 16 residues. Trimming took 1 base from V and 6 from J; bases not matched to a gene: 11. Here the CDR3 DNA reads TGCAGTGCTAGAGTCGGGGGGGGCCTAAGGGGCAATGAGCAGTTCTTC. It is translated as CSARVGGGLRGNEQFF.

The chain joins TRBV7-2 to TRBJ2-7; 9 bases are shared with TRBD2. The junction had 8 bases not matched to a gene; V was cut back by 3 bases and J by 8 bases. Germline CDR1 SGHTA, CDR2 FQGNSA. The CDR3 is made up of 14 amino acids. The CDR3 region is CASSLSIAGAQQYF. The CDR3 DNA reads as TGTGCCAGCAGCTTGTCAATAGCGGGGGCGCAGCAGTACTTC.

J is TRBJ2-3 and V is TRBV15; TRBD1 matches 7 bases. This CDR3 is built from 15 residues. Trimming took 5 bases from V and 6 from J; bases not matched to a gene: 11. CDR1 is LNHNV and CDR2 is YYDKDF in the germline V gene (reference sequence). CDR3 DNA sequence: TGTGCCACCAGCGCCCGGGACAGACACGCTGATACGCAGTATTTT. Encoded protein: CATSARDRHADTQYF.

This chain uses TRBV14 with TRBJ1-2, with 8 bases fitting TRBD1. The V and J ends lost 5 bases and 0 bases, in that order; junction bases with no gene match: 14. CDR1 is SGHDN and CDR2 is FVKESK in the germline V gene. There are 18 residues in the CDR3. Here the CDR3 reads CASSADEDRVLANYGYTF. The DNA for the CDR3 is TGTGCCAGCAGCGCCGACGAGGACAGGGTCCTAGCTAACTATGGCTACACCTTC. Drawing the rest from reference TRBV14 and TRBJ1-2, the complete variable domain is EAGVTQFPSHSVIEKGQTVTLRCDPISGHDNLYWYRRVMGKEIKFLLHFVKESKQDESGMPNNRFLAERTGGTYSTLKVQPAELEDSGVYFCASSADEDRVLANYGYTFGSGTRLTVV.

This chain uses TRBV2 with TRBJ2-1, with D possibly being TRBD2 (6 bases). The V gene's germline CDR1 is SNHLY and CDR2 FYNNEI. The CDR3 sequence is 15 residues long. Trimming stripped 5 bases from V and 0 bases from J, with 11 bases between. The CDR3 here is CASSLTSRSYNEQFF. CDR3 DNA: TGTGCCAGCAGTTTAACTAGCCGCTCCTACAATGAGCAGTTCTTC.

The chain has TRBV5-1 and TRBJ2-7; maybe TRBD2 (6 bases). The CDR3 extends over 14 amino acids. CDR1 and CDR2 from the germline V gene are SGHRS and YFSETQ. The V gene lost 4 bases and the J gene lost 0 bases, with 11 bases spanning the gap. The DNA for the CDR3 is TGCGCCAGCAGCGGACGGGGGAACTCCTACGAGCAGTACTTC. This encodes CASSGRGNSYEQYF.

This clonotype occurred a few times. The chain couples TRBV7-2 to TRBJ2-3; 7 bases match TRBD2. CDR3 length: 14 amino acids. Germline V gene lookup returns CDR1 SGHTA and CDR2 FQGNSA. V lost 1 base, J lost 4 bases, and 2 bases stayed unmatched. CDR3 protein: CASSLDAGADTQYF. The CDR3 bases are TGTGCCAGCAGCTTAGACGCGGGAGCAGATACGCAGTATTTT.

This clonotype was seen more than once but under ten times. The chain has TRBV11-2 and TRBJ2-1; D tentatively reads TRBD1 or TRBD2 (5 bases each). Trimming shortened V by 7 bases and J by 2 bases, and 15 bases separated the two germline ends. Germline CDR1 is SGHAT and CDR2 is FQNNGV. There are 15 residues in the CDR3. This CDR3 reads CASTPLRGTYNEQFF. The CDR3 nucleotides are TGTGCCAGCACCCCCCTCCGGGGCACCTACAATGAGCAGTTCTTC.